A selection of T cell receptor beta chains follows, all from one sample in a study of cytomegalovirus exposure and HLA in healthy donors. Generated by immunoSEQ multiplex PCR, the TCRdb table keeps only in-frame clones and is missing some. The sample carries approximately 190,000 clones, roughly 80% recorded once. The sample was PBMCs. Every receptor here comes from a man aged 45-60 years in good health and CMV-seronegative. CDR3s include the opening cysteine and the closing phenylalanine or tryptophan. Fields, in order: D gene, clone size, V gene, J gene, CDR3 protein, CDR3 DNA. The D gene is left open where the match is weak. Size is stated for part of the rows, as once, few or many counts, or as a class when the clone is expanded.

D gene: -; clone size: -; V gene: TRBV5-1; J gene: TRBJ2-2; CDR3 protein: CASSLLQNTGELFF; CDR3 DNA: TGCGCCAGCAGCTTACTACAGAACACCGGGGAGCTGTTTTTT
D gene: TRBD1; clone size: few; V gene: TRBV7-3; J gene: TRBJ2-1; CDR3 protein: CASSLEQGRSNEQFF; CDR3 DNA: TGTGCCAGCAGCTTAGAACAGGGGCGAAGCAATGAGCAGTTCTTC
D gene: TRBD1; clone size: -; V gene: TRBV5-5; J gene: TRBJ1-1; CDR3 protein: CASRRTGVGGTEAFF; CDR3 DNA: TGTGCCAGCAGGAGGACAGGGGTGGGAGGTACTGAAGCTTTCTTT
D gene: TRBD1; clone size: -; V gene: TRBV19; J gene: TRBJ2-7; CDR3 protein: CASSARQGYEQYF; CDR3 DNA: TGTGCCAGTAGTGCCAGACAGGGCTACGAGCAGTACTTC
D gene: -; clone size: -; V gene: TRBV5-1; J gene: TRBJ2-1; CDR3 protein: CASSLVRGRYNEQFF; CDR3 DNA: TGCGCCAGCAGCCTTGTGAGGGGGAGATACAATGAGCAGTTCTTC
D gene: -; clone size: -; V gene: TRBV6-5; J gene: TRBJ1-2; CDR3 protein: CASSYSYRASNGYTF; CDR3 DNA: TGTGCCAGCAGTTACTCGTACAGGGCGTCTAATGGCTACACCTTC
D gene: TRBD1; clone size: -; V gene: TRBV4-3; J gene: TRBJ1-3; CDR3 protein: CASSRDRGSGNTIYF; CDR3 DNA: TGCGCCAGCAGCCGGGACAGGGGATCTGGAAACACCATATATTTT
D gene: -; clone size: once; V gene: TRBV5-1; J gene: TRBJ1-4; CDR3 protein: CASSLRGGLANEKLFF; CDR3 DNA: TGCGCCAGCAGCTTACGGGGGGGCCTCGCTAATGAAAAACTGTTTTTT
D gene: -; clone size: -; V gene: TRBV5-6; J gene: TRBJ2-5; CDR3 protein: CASSLSSWETQYF; CDR3 DNA: TGTGCCAGCAGCTTAAGTAGCTGGGAGACCCAGTACTTC
D gene: TRBD1; clone size: -; V gene: TRBV28; J gene: TRBJ1-3; CDR3 protein: CASSHRGRTGNTIYF; CDR3 DNA: TGTGCCAGCAGTCACAGGGGGCGTACGGGAAACACCATATATTTT
D gene: TRBD2; clone size: -; V gene: TRBV11-1; J gene: TRBJ2-7; CDR3 protein: CASSLDGTTNHEQYF; CDR3 DNA: TGTGCCAGCAGCTTAGACGGGACTACAAACCACGAGCAGTACTTC
D gene: TRBD1; clone size: -; V gene: TRBV6-5; J gene: TRBJ2-2; CDR3 protein: CASSLERGQGPGELFF; CDR3 DNA: TGTGCCAGCAGTTTAGAAAGGGGGCAAGGGCCCGGGGAGCTGTTTTTT
D gene: -; clone size: -; V gene: TRBV5-4; J gene: TRBJ1-3; CDR3 protein: CASSLPQGTTGNTIYF; CDR3 DNA: TGTGCCAGCAGCTTACCTCAGGGTACTACTGGAAACACCATATATTTT
D gene: -; clone size: once; V gene: TRBV7-9; J gene: TRBJ1-3; CDR3 protein: CASSLDYRGNTIYF; CDR3 DNA: TGTGCCAGCAGCTTAGACTATCGAGGAAACACCATATATTTT
D gene: -; clone size: -; V gene: TRBV18; J gene: TRBJ1-5; CDR3 protein: CASSPSPGRDRNQPQHF; CDR3 DNA: TGTGCCAGCTCCCCCTCCCCCGGGCGGGATCGGAATCAGCCCCAGCATTTT
D gene: -; clone size: -; V gene: TRBV10-2; J gene: TRBJ2-7; CDR3 protein: CASSVEASSYEQYF; CDR3 DNA: TGCGCCAGCAGTGTTGAGGCGAGCTCCTACGAGCAGTACTTC